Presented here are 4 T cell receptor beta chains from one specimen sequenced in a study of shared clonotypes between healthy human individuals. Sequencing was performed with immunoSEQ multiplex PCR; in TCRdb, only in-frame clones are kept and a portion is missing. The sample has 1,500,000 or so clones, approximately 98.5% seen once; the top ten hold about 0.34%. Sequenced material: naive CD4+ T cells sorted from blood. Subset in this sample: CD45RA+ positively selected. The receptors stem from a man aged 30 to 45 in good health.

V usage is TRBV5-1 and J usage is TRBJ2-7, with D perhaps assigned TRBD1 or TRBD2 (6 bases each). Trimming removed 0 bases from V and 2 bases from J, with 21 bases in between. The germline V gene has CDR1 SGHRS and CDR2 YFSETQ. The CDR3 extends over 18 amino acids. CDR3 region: CASSLDLLGTWTTYEQYF. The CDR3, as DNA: TGCGCCAGCAGCTTGGACCTCCTCGGGACATGGACTACCTACGAGCAGTACTTC.

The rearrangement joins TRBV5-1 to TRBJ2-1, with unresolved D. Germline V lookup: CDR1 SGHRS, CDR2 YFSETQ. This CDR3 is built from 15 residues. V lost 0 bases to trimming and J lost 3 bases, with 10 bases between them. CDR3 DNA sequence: TGCGCCAGCAGCTTGGCGACCTGGGACTACAATGAGCAGTTCTTC. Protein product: CASSLATWDYNEQFF.

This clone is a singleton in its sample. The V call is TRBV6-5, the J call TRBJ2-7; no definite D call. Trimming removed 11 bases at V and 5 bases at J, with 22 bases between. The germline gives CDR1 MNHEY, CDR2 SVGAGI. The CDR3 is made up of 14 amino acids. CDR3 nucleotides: TGTGCCTCTCGCCGGGCACGAGAGTCACACGAGCAGTACTTC. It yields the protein CASRRARESHEQYF.

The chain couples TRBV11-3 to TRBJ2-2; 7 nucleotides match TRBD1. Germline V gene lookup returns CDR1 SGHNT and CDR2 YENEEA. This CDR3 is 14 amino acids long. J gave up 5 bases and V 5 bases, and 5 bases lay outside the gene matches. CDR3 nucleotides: TGTGCCAGCAGCGGAACAGGGGTAACCGGGGAGCTGTTTTTT. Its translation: CASSGTGVTGELFF.